Here is one TCR beta chain with its context. These data are taken from a study of T cell responses to AZD1222 COVID-19 vaccine. Repertoires were generated with immunoSEQ multiplex PCR, while TCRdb's copy carries only in-frame clones and drops some. The top ten clones hold around 5.1% of a sample with 70,000 to 95,000 clones, roughly 88% of them seen once. The V gene's germline CDR1 is SGDLS and CDR2 YYNGEE. Trimming pared 0 bases from V and 5 bases from J, leaving 11 bases between. The CDR3 extends over 14 amino acids. The rearrangement joins TRBV9 to TRBJ1-2, with D tentatively TRBD1 (5 bases). The sample in question was peripheral blood, obtained on day 0 of MenACWY control vaccination. This TCR derives from an adult in good health. CDR3: CASSVGDRAYGYTF. For the CDR3, the DNA is TGTGCCAGCAGCGTAGGTGACAGAGCATATGGCTACACCTTC.